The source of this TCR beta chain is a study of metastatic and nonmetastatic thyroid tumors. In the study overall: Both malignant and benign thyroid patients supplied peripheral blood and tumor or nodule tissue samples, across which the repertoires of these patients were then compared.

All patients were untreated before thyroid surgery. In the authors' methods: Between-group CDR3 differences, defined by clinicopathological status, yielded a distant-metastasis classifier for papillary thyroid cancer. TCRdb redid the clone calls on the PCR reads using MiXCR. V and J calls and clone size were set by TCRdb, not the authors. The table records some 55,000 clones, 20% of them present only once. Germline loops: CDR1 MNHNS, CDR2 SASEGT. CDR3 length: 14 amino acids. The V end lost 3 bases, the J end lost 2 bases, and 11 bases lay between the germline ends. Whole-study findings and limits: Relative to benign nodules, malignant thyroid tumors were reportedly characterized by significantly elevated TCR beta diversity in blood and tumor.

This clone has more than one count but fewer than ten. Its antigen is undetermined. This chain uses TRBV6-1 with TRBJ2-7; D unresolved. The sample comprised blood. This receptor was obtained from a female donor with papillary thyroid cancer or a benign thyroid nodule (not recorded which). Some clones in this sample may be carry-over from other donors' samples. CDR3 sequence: CASSDTTITYEQYF. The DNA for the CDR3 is TGTGCCAGCAGTGACACAACAATTACCTACGAGCAGTACTTC.